This TCR beta chain was recorded in a study of cytomegalovirus exposure and HLA in healthy donors. The CDR3 covers 16 residues. Trimming shortened V by 2 bases and J by 3 bases, and 11 bases separated the two germline ends. Germline V gives CDR1 MNHEY, CDR2 SMNVEV (reference sequence). The donors comprised healthy bone marrow donors. Whole-study results and caveats: Using the classifier, cytomegalovirus status was reportedly diagnosed with high specificity and sensitivity. In a later analysis, TCR beta V- and J-gene trimming was associated with a missense DCLRE1C variant.

The PCR contained 60 Vbeta and 13 Jbeta primers. Under the authors' procedure: It was a later analysis that counted 83 million or so unique TCR beta chains, of which approximately 11 million were shared. Clones were sequenced by immunoSEQ multiplex PCR, and TCRdb holds only the in-frame ones, with some missing. V and J calls and clone size are as listed in that table; D and trimming were resolved from the DNA. Counted here are about 37,000 clones, approximately 82% occurring once; the ten biggest clones make up under 12%. Remarks on this clone: Its antigen is not known.

Sequencing was performed on PBMCs. This rearrangement joins TRBV27 to TRBJ1-6; D is possibly TRBD1 (6 bases). The sequence was collected from a young woman in good health and CMV-seropositive. This CDR3 reads CASSLGGGGYNSPLHF. In nucleotides, the CDR3 is TGTGCCAGCAGTTTAGGGGGAGGGGGCTATAATTCACCCCTCCACTTT.